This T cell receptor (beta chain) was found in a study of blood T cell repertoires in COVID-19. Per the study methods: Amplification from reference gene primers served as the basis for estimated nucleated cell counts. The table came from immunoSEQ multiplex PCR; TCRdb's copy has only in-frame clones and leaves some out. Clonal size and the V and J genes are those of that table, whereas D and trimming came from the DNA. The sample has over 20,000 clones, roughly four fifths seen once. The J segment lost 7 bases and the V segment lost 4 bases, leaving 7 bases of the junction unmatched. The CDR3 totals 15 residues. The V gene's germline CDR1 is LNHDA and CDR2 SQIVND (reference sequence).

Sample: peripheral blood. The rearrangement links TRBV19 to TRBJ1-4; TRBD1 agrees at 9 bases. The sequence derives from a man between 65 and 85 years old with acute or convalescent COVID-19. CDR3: CASSSYRGRVEKLFF. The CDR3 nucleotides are TGTGCCAGTAGTAGTTACAGGGGGCGGGTTGAAAAACTGTTTTTT.